Included here is one T cell receptor beta chain sequence, with context. Its antigen remains unknown. These data originate in a study of vaccination and CD4 T cells after COVID-19. Background on the study: From HCoV-229E, HCoV-OC43, HCoV-NL63 and SARS-CoV-2, overlapping spike peptides were used to stimulate the cells.

Looked up from germline, CDR1 is KGHSH and CDR2 is LQKENI. V was trimmed by 3 bases and J by 4 bases, leaving 9 bases between them. The CDR3 contains 13 residues. Specified treatment: roughly ten-day PBMC culture with coronavirus spike peptide pools or control peptides (ViraFEST assay). The Oncomine TCR Beta short-read assay was applied to DNA of cultured CD4+ T cells. One entry per CDR3 protein, called by TCRdb with MiXCR from the PCR reads. The data show about 30,000 distinct CDR3 sequences, about 66% seen once. Sequenced here: CD4+ T cells from blood, cultured in vitro, sampled after SARS-CoV-2 vaccination. The chain recombines TRBV18 with TRBJ1-2; no clear D. The sequence was collected from a human donor who received a COVID-19 vaccine. For the CDR3, the DNA is TGTGCCAGCTCACCGCAGACGGGCTATGGCTACACCTTC. Its translation is CASSPQTGYGYTF.